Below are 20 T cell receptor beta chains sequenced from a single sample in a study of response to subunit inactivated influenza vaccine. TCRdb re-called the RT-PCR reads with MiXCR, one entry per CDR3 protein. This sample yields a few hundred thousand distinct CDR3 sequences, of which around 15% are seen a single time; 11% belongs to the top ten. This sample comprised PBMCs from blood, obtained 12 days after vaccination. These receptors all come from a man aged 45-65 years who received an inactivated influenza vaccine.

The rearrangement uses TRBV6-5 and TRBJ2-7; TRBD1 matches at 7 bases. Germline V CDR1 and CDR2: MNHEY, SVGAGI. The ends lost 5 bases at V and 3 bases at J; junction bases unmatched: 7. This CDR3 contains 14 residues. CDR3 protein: CASSHRQGGYEQYF. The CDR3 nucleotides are TGTGCCAGCAGTCACCGACAGGGCGGCTACGAGCAGTACTTC.

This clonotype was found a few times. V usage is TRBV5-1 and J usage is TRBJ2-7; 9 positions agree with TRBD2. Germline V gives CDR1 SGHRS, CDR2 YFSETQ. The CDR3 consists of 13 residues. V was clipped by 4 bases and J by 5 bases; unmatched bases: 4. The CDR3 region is CASSTGLADEQYF. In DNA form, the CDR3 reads TGCGCCAGCAGCACGGGACTAGCTGACGAGCAGTACTTC.

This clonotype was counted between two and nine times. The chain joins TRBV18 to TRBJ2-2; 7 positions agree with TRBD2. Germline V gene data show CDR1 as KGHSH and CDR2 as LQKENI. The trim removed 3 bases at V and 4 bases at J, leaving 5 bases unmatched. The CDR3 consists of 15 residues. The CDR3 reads CASSPLAETTGELFF. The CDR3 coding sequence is TGTGCCAGCTCACCCCTAGCGGAGACCACCGGGGAGCTGTTTTTT.

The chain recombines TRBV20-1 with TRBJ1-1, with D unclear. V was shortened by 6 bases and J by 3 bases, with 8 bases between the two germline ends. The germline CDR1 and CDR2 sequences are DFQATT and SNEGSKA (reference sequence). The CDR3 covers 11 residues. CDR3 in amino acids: CSAPVHTEAFF. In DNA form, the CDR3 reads TGCAGTGCCCCTGTCCACACTGAAGCTTTCTTT.

The CDR3 DNA reads TGTGCCACCAGTGCTTTAACCCAACTAGATACGCAGTATTTT. Protein product: CATSALTQLDTQYF. The V and J genes are TRBV24-1 and TRBJ2-3, with unresolved D. The V gene's germline CDR1 is KGHDR and CDR2 SFDVKD. This CDR3 region has 14 residues. The V end was cut by 5 bases, the J end by 5 bases, with 13 bases between.

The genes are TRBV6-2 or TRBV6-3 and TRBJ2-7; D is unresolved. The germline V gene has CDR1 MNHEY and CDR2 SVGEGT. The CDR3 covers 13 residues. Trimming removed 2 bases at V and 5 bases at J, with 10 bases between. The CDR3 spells CASSYGLIDEQYF. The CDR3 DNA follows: TGTGCCAGCAGTTACGGGCTAATCGACGAGCAGTACTTC.

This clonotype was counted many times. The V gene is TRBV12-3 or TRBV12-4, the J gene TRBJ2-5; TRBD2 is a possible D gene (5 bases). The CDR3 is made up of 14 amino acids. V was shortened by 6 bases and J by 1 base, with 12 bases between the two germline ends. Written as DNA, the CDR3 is TGTGCCAGCAGCCTTAGGGCGGGCCAAGAGACCCAGTACTTC. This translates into CASSLRAGQETQYF.

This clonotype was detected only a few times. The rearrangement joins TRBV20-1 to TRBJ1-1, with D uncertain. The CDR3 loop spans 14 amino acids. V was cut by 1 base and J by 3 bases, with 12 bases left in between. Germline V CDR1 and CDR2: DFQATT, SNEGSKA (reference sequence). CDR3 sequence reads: CSARGGGAYTEAFF. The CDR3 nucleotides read TGCAGTGCTAGAGGGGGTGGAGCATACACTGAAGCTTTCTTT.

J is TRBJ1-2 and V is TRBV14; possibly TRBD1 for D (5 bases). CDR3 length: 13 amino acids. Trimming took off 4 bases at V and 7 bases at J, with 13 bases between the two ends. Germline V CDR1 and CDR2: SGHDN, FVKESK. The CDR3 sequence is CASSLRVGSGYTF. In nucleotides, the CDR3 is TGTGCCAGCAGCCTCAGGGTAGGAAGTGGCTACACCTTC.

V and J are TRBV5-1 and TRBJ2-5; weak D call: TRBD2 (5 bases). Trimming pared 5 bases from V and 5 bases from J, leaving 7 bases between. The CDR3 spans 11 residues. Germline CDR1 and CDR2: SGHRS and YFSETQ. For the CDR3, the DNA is TGCGCCAGCAGAGAGCGGGAGACCCAGTACTTC. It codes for CASRERETQYF.

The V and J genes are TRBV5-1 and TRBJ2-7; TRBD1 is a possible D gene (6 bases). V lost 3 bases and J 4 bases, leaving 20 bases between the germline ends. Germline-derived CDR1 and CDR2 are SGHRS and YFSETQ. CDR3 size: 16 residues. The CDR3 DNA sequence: TGCGCCAGCAGCTCCCTCGGCCAGGGGTTAGGATACGAGCAGTACTTC. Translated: CASSSLGQGLGYEQYF.

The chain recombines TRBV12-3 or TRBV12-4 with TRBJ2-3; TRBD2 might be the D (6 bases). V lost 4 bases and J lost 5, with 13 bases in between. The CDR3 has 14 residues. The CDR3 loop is CASSYHGGQDTQYF. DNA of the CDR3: TGTGCCAGCAGTTACCACGGAGGGCAAGATACGCAGTATTTT.

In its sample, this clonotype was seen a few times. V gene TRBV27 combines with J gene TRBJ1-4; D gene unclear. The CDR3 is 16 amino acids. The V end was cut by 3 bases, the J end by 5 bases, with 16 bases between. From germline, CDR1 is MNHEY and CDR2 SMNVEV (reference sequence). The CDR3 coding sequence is TGTGCCAGCAGTTTGGAGCCGGTATCCGCAAATGAAAAACTGTTTTTT. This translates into CASSLEPVSANEKLFF.

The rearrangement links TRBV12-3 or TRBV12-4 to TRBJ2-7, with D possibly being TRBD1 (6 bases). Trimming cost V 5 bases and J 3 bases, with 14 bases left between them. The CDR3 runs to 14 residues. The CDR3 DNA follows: TGTGCCAGCAGTCCCCATACAGGGTTCTACGAGCAGTACTTC. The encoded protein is CASSPHTGFYEQYF.

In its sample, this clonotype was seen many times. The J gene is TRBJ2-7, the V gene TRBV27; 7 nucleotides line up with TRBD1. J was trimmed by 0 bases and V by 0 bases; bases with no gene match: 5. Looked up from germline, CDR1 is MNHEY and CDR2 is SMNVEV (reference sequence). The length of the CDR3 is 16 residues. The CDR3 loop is CASSLSTGLTSYEQYF. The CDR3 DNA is TGTGCCAGCAGTTTATCGACAGGGTTGACCTCCTACGAGCAGTACTTC.

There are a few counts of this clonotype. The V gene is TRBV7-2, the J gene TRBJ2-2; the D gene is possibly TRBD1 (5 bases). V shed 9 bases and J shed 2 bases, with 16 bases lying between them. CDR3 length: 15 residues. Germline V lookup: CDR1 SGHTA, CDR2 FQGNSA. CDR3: CASPSGQTNTGELFF. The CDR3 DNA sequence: TGTGCCAGTCCGTCAGGGCAGACAAACACCGGGGAGCTGTTTTTT.

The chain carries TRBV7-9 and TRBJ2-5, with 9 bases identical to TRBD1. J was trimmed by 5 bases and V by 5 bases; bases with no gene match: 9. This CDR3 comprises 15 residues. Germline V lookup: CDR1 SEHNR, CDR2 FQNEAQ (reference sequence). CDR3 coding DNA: TGTGCCAGCAGCAACCGGGACAGGGTTTTCGAGACCCAGTACTTC. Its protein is CASSNRDRVFETQYF.

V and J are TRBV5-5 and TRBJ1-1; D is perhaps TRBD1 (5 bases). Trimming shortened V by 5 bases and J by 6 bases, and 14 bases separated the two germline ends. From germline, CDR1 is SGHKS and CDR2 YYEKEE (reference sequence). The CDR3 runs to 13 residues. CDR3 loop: CASSRIQGAEAFF. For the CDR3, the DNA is TGTGCCAGCAGTCGAATCCAGGGAGCTGAAGCTTTCTTT.

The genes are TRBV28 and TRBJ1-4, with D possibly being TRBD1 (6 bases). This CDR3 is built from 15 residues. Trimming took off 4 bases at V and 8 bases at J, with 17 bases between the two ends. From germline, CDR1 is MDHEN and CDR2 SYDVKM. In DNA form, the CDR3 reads TGTGCCAGCAGTTACACAACAGGGAAATACGAAAAACTGTTTTTT. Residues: CASSYTTGKYEKLFF.

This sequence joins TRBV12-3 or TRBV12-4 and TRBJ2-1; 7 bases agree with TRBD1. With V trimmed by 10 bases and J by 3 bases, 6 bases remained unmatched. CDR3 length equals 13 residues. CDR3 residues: CANRQGVYNEQFF. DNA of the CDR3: TGTGCCAACAGACAGGGCGTCTACAATGAGCAGTTCTTC.